Given below is one TCR beta chain in context. This specimen comes from a study of blood T cell repertoires in COVID-19. Study information: Material from acute and convalescent COVID-19 was sourced from the United States, Italy and Spain.

The V gene's germline CDR1 is LGHDT and CDR2 YNNKEL (reference sequence). V was trimmed by 5 bases and J by 10 bases, leaving 12 bases between them. The CDR3 consists of 13 residues. Method: immunoSEQ multiplex PCR; TCRdb's copy keeps in-frame clones and lacks some. The table has about 250,000 clones, more than 70% seen once; the top ten hold roughly 6%. The V call is TRBV3-1 (or the pseudogene TRBV3-2), the J call TRBJ1-6; tentatively, D is TRBD1 (5 bases). The sequence was obtained from a woman in her twenties or thirties with COVID-19, enrolled during active disease. The sequenced sample consisted of peripheral blood. The CDR3 protein is CASSRTPGSPLHF. The DNA of the CDR3 is TGTGCCAGCAGCAGGACACCAGGCTCACCCCTCCACTTT.